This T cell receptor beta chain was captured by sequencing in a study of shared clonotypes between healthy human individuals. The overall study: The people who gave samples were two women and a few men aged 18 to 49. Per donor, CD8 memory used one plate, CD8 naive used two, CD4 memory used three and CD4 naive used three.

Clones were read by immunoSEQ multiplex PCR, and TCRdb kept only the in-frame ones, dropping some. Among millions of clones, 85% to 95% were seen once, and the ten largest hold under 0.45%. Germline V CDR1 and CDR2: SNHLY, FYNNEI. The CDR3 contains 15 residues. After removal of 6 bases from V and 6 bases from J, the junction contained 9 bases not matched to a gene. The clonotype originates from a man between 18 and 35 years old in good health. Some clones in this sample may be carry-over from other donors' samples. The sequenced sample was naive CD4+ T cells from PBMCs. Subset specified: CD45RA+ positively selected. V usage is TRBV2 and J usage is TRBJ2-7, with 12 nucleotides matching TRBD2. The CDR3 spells CASSPPTSGSGEQYF. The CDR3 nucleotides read TGTGCCAGCAGCCCTCCGACTAGCGGGAGTGGCGAGCAGTACTTC.